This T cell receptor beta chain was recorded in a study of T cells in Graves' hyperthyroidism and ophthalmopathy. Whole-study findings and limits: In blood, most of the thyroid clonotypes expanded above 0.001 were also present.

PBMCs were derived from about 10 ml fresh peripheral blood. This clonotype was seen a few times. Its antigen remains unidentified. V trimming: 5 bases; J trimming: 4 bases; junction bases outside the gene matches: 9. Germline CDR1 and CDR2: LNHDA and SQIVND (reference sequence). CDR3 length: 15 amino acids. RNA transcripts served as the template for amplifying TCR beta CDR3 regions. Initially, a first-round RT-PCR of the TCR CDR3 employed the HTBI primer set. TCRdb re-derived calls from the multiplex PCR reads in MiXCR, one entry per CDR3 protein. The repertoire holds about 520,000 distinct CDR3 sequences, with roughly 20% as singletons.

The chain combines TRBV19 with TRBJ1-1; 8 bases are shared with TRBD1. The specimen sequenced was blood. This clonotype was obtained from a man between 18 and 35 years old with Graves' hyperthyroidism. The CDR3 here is CASSPDRGGGTEAFF. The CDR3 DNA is TGTGCCAGTAGTCCAGACAGGGGAGGAGGCACTGAAGCTTTCTTT.